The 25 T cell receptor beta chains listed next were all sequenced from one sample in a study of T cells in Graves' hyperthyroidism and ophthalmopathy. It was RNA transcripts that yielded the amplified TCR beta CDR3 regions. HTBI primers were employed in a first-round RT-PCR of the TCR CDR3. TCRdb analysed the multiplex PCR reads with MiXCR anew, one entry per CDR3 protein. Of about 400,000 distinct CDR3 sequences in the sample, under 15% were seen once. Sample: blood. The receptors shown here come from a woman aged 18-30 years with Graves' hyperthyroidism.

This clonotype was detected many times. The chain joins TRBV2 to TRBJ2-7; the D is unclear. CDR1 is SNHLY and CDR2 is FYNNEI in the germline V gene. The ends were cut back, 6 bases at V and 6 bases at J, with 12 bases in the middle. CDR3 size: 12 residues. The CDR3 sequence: CASSNSYREQYF. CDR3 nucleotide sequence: TGTGCCAGCAGCAATAGCTATCGCGAGCAGTACTTC.

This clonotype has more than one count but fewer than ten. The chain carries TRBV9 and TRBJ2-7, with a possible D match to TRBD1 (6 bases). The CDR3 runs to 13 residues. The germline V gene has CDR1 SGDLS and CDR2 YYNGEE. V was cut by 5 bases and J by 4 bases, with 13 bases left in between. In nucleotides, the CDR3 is TGTGCCAGCAGATCGGACAGAGATTACGAGCAGTACTTC. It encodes CASRSDRDYEQYF.

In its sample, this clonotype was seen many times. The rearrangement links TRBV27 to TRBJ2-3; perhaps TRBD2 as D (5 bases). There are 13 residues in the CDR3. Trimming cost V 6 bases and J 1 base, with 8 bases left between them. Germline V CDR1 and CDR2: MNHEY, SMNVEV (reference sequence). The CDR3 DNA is TGTGCCAGCAGCTACGGGGGCACAGATACGCAGTATTTT. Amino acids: CASSYGGTDTQYF.

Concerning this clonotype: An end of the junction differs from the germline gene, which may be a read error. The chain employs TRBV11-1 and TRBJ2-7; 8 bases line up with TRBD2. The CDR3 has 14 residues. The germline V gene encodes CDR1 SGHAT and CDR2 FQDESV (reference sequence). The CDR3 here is CASSGRGALYEQYF. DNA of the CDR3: TGTGCGAGCAGCGGGAGAGGGGCACTCTACGAGCAGTACTTC.

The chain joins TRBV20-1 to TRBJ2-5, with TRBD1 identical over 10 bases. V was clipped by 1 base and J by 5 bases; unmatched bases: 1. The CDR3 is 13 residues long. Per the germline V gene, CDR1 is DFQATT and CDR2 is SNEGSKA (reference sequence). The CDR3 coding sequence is TGCAGTGCTAGAGGGACAGGGGGGGAGACCCAGTACTTC. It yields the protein CSARGTGGETQYF.

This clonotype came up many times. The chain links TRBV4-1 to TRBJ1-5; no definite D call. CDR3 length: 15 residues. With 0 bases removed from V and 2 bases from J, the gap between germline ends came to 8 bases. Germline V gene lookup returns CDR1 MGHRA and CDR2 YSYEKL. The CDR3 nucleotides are TGCGCCAGCAGCCAAGACGGGTGGGGCAATCAGCCCCAGCATTTT. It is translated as CASSQDGWGNQPQHF.

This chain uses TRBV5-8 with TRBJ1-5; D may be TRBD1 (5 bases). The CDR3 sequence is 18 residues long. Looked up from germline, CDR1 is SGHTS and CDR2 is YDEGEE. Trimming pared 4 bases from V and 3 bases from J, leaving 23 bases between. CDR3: CASSRPLGHAGVNQPQHF. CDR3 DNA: TGTGCCAGCAGCCGACCCCTAGGACACGCGGGGGTCAATCAGCCCCAGCATTTT.

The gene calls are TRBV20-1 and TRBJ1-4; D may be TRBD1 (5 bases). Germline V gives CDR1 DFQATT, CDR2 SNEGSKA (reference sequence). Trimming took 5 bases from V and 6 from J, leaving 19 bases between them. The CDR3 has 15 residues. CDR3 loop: CSAFKGPGTDEKLFF. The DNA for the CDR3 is TGCAGTGCTTTTAAGGGCCCGGGGACGGATGAAAAACTGTTTTTT.

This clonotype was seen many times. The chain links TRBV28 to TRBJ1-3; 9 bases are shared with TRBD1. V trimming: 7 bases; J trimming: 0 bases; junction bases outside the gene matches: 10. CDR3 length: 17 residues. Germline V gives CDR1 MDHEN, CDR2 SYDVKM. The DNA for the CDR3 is TGTGCCAGCACCCAACTCGGACAGGGGCGCTCTGGAAACACCATATATTTT. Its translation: CASTQLGQGRSGNTIYF.

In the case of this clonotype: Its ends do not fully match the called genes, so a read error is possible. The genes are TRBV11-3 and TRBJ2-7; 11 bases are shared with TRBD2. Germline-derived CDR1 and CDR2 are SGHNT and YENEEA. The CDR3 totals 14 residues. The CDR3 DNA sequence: TGTGCCAGCAGCCCGCTAGCGGGAGGATACGGGCAGTACTTC. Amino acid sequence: CASSPLAGGYGQYF.

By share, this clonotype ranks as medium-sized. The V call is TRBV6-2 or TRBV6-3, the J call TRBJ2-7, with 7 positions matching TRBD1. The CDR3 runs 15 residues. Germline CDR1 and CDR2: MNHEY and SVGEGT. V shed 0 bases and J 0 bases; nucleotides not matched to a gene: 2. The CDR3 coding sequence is TGTGCCAGCAGTTACTCCCGGGACAGCTCCTACGAGCAGTACTTC. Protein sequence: CASSYSRDSSYEQYF.

The DNA for the CDR3 is TGTGCCAGCTCAGAAGCAGGGCTCACTGAAGCTTTCTTT. It encodes CASSEAGLTEAFF. This rearrangement joins TRBV18 to TRBJ1-1; D is perhaps TRBD1 (5 bases). The CDR3 totals 13 residues. Germline lookup yields CDR1 KGHSH and CDR2 LQKENI. V was shortened by 5 bases and J by 4 bases, with 11 bases between the two germline ends.

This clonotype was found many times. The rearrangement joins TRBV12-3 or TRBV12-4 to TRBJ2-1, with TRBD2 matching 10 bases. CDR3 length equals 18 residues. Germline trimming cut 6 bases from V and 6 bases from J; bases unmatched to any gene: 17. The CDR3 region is CASSQRTLGLARSNEQFF. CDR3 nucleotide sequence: TGTGCCAGCAGCCAAAGGACTCTGGGACTAGCGCGGTCCAATGAGCAGTTCTTC.

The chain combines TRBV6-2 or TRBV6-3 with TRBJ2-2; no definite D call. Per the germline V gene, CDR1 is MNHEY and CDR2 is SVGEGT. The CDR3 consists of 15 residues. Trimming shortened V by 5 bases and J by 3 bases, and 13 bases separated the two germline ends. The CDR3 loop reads CASSRPVVDTGELFF. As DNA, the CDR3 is TGTGCCAGCAGTCGCCCGGTCGTTGACACCGGGGAGCTGTTTTTT.

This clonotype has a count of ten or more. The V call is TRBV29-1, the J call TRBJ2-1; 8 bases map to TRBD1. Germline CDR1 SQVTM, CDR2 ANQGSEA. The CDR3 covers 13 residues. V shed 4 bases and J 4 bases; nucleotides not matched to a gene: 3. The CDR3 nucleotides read TGCAGCGTTGCAGGGGGCAAGTACAATGAGCAGTTCTTC. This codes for CSVAGGKYNEQFF.

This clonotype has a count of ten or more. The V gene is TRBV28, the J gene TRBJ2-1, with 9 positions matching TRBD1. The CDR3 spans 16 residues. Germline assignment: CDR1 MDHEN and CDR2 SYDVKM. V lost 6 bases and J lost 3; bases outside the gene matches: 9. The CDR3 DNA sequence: TGTGCCAGCAGCCCCCCGGACAGGGGTTTCTACAATGAGCAGTTCTTC. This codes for CASSPPDRGFYNEQFF.

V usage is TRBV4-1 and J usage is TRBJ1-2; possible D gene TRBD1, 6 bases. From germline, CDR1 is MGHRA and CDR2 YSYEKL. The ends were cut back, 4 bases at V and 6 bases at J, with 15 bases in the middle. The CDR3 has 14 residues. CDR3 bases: TGCGCCAGCAGCCTCATCGCTGGACAGCATGGCTACACCTTC. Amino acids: CASSLIAGQHGYTF.

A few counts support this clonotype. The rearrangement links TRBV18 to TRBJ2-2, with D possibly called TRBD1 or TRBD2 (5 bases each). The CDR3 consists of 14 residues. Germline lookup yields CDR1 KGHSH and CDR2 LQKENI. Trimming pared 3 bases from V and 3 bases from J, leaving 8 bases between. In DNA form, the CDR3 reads TGTGCCAGCTCACCTCAGGGAGACACCGGGGAGCTGTTTTTT. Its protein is CASSPQGDTGELFF.

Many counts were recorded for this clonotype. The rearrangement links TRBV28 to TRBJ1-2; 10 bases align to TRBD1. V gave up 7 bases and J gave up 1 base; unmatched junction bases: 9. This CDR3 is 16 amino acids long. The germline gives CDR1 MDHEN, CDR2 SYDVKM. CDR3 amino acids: CASTLTGGAGNYGYTF. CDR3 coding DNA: TGTGCCAGCACGTTGACAGGGGGCGCGGGTAACTATGGCTACACCTTC.

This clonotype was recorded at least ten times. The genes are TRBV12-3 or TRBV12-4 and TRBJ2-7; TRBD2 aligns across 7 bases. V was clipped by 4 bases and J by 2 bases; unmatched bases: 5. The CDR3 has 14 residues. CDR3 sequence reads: CASSSGTTTYEQYF. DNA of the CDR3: TGTGCCAGCAGTTCCGGGACTACCACCTACGAGCAGTACTTC.

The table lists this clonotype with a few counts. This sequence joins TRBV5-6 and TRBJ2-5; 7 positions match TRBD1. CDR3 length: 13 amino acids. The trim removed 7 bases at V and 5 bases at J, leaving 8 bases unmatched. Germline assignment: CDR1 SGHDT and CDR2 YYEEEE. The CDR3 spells CASWYRGLETQYF. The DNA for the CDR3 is TGTGCCAGCTGGTACAGGGGCTTGGAGACCCAGTACTTC.

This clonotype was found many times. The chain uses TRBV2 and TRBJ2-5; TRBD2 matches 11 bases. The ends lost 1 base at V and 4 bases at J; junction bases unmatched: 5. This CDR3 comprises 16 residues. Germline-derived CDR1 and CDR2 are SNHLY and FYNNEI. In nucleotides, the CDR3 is TGTGCCAGCAGTGAAGTACTAGCGGGAGCTAGAGAGACCCAGTACTTC. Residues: CASSEVLAGARETQYF.

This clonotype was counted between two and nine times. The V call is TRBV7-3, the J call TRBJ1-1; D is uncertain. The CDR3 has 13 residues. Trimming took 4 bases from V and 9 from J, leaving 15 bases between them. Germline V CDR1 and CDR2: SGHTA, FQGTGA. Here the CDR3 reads CASSYFSFGQAFF. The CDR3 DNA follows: TGTGCCAGCAGCTATTTCTCTTTTGGGCAAGCTTTCTTT.

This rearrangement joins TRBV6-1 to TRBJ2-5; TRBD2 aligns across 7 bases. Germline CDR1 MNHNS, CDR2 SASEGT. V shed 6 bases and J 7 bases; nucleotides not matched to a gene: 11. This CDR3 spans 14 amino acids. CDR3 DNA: TGTGCCAGCAGGACTGACTCAAGCGGGGTGACCCAGTACTTC. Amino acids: CASRTDSSGVTQYF.

The CDR3 loop reads CSAPTPWGREGSGGYNEQFF. The DNA of the CDR3 is TGCAGTGCTCCGACCCCATGGGGCAGGGAGGGTAGCGGGGGATACAATGAGCAGTTCTTC. The V gene is TRBV20-1, the J gene TRBJ2-1; 9 bases fit TRBD2. Germline loops: CDR1 DFQATT, CDR2 SNEGSKA (reference sequence). The CDR3 covers 20 residues. The trim removed 5 bases at V and 4 bases at J, leaving 24 bases unmatched.